What follows are 6 T cell receptor beta chains derived from one specimen sequenced in a study of shared clonotypes between healthy human individuals. TCRdb keeps only in-frame clones here, not all; method: immunoSEQ multiplex PCR. The profile shows around 600,000 clones, approximately 96% of them singletons. Positively selected for CCR7, the CD45RO-negative cells used as naive CD8 cells excluded terminally differentiated effector memory CD45RA+ cells. The sequenced sample was naive CD8+ T cells sorted from blood. These receptor sequences come from a woman in her twenties or thirties in good health.

This clone came up once. The rearrangement uses TRBV7-9 and TRBJ2-1, with 8 positions matching TRBD2. Germline lookup yields CDR1 SEHNR and CDR2 FQNEAQ (reference sequence). Trimming cost V 1 base and J 8 bases; bases outside gene matches: 4. The CDR3 has 14 amino acids. The CDR3: CASSLVGRAYEQFF. CDR3 bases: TGTGCCAGCAGCTTAGTCGGGAGGGCCTATGAGCAGTTCTTC.

The V gene is TRBV19, the J gene TRBJ1-5; D is undetermined. Germline V CDR1 and CDR2: LNHDA, SQIVND (reference sequence). V shed 2 bases and J shed 4 bases, with 15 bases lying between them. This CDR3 comprises 16 residues. The CDR3 DNA reads TGTGCCAGTAGTATATTATGGTCAGAAATAAATCAGCCCCAGCATTTT. It is translated as CASSILWSEINQPQHF.

This chain links TRBV11-2 with TRBJ2-3; weak D call: TRBD2 (5 bases). The CDR3 length is 15 residues. Per the germline V gene, CDR1 is SGHAT and CDR2 is FQNNGV. V lost 5 bases and J lost 1, with 13 bases in between. In nucleotides, the CDR3 is TGTGCCAGCAGCGCCGCGACTACCCGCACAGATACGCAGTATTTT. Translation gives CASSAATTRTDTQYF.

The J gene is TRBJ2-1, the V gene TRBV5-1; no firm D call. V shed 3 bases and J shed 7 bases, with 8 bases lying between them. Germline loops: CDR1 SGHRS, CDR2 YFSETQ. This CDR3 has 12 amino acids. The chain's CDR3 is CASSSTANEQFF. CDR3 nucleotides: TGCGCCAGCAGCTCTACAGCAAATGAGCAGTTCTTC.

This chain connects TRBV12-5 to TRBJ2-2, with D perhaps being TRBD1 or TRBD2 (6 bases each). The CDR3 runs 13 residues. V lost 6 bases and J lost 6, with 11 bases in between. Germline V gene lookup returns CDR1 LGHNT and CDR2 FRNRAP. Written as DNA, the CDR3 is TGTGCTAGTGGCGAGGGGGGATCCGGGGAGCTGTTTTTT. Protein product: CASGEGGSGELFF.

This rearrangement joins TRBV7-9 to TRBJ1-5; 7 nucleotides agree with TRBD1. V was clipped by 5 bases and J by 6 bases; unmatched bases: 7. In germline, CDR1 is SEHNR, CDR2 FQNEAQ (reference sequence). This CDR3 is 14 amino acids long. CDR3 region: CASSKGTDTQPQHF. Here the CDR3 DNA reads TGTGCCAGCAGCAAAGGGACAGACACTCAGCCCCAGCATTTT.